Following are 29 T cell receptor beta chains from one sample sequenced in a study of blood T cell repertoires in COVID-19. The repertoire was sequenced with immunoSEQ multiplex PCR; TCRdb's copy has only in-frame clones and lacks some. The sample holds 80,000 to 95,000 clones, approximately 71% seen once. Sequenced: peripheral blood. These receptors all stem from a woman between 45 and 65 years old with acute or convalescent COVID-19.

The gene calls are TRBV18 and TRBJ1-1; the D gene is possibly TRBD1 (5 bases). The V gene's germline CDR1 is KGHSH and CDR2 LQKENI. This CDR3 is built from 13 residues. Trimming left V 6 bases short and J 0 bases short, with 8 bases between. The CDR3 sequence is CASSRQLNTEAFF. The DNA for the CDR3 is TGTGCCAGCTCTCGACAGTTGAACACTGAAGCTTTCTTT.

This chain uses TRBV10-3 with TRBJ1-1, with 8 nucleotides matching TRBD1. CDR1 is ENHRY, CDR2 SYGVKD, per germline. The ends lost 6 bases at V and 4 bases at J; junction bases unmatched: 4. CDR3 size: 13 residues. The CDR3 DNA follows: TGTGCCATCAGAGGAGGACAGGGCACTGAAGCTTTCTTT. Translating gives CAIRGGQGTEAFF.

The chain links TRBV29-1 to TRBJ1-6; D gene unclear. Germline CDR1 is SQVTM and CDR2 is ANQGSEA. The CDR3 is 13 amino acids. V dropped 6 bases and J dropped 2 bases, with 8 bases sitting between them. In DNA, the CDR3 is TGCAGCGTGAGGGCAACCTATAATTCACCCCTCCACTTT. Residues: CSVRATYNSPLHF.

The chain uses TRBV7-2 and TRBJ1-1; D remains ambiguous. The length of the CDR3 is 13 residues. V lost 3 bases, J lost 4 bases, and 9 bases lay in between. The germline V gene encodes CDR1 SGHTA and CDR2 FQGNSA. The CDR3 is CASSLKGGTEAFF. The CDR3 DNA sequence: TGTGCCAGCAGCTTGAAGGGAGGCACTGAAGCTTTCTTT.

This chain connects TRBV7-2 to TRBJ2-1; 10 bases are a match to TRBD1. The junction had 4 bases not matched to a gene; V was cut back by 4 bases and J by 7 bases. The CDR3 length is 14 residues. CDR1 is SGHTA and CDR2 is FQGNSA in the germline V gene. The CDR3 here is CASSSWTGGNEQFF. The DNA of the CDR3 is TGTGCCAGCAGCTCCTGGACAGGGGGTAATGAGCAGTTCTTC.

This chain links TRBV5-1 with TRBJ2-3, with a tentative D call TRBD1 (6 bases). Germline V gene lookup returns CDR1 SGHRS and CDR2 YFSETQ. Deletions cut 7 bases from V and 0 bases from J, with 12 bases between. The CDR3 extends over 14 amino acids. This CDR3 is CASRRTASTDTQYF. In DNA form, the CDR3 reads TGCGCCAGCCGCAGGACAGCTAGCACAGATACGCAGTATTTT.

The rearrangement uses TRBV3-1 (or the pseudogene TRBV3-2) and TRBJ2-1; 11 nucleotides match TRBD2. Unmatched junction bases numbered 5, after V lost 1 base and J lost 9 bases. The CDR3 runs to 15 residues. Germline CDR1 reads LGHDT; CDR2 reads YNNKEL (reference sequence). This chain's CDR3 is CASSQGISGGAEQFF. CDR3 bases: TGTGCCAGCAGCCAAGGCATTAGCGGGGGGGCTGAGCAGTTCTTC.

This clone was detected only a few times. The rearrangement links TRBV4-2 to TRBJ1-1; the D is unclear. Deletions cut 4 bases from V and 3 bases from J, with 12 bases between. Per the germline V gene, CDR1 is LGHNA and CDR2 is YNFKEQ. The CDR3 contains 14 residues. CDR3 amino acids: CASSLSAGDTEAFF. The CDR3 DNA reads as TGTGCCAGCAGCCTTTCCGCGGGCGACACTGAAGCTTTCTTT.

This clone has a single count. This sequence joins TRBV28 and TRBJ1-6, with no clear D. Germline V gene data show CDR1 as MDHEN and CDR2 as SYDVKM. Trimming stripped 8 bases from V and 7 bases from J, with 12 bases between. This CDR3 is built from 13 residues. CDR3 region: CASFRTLNSPLHF. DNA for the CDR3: TGTGCCAGCTTTAGAACTTTGAATTCACCCCTCCACTTT.

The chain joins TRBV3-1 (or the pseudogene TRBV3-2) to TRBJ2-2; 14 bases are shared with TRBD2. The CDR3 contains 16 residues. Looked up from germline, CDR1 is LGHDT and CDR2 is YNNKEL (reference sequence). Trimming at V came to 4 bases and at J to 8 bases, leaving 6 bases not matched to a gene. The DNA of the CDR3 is TGTGCCAGCAGCCCACCGGGACTAGCGGGGGTAGGGGAGCTGTTTTTT. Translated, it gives CASSPPGLAGVGELFF.

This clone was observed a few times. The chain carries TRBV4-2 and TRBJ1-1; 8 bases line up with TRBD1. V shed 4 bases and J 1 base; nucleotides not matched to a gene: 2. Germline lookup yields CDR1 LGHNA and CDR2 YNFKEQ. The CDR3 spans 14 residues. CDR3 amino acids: CASSPGTGNTEAFF. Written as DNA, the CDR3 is TGTGCCAGCAGCCCTGGGACAGGGAACACTGAAGCTTTCTTT.

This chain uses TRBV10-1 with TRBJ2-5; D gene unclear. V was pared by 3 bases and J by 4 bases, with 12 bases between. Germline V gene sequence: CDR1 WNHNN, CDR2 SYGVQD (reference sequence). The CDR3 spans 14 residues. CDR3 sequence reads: CASSEPVGRETQYF. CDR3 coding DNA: TGCGCCAGCAGTGAACCTGTGGGCCGAGAGACCCAGTACTTC.

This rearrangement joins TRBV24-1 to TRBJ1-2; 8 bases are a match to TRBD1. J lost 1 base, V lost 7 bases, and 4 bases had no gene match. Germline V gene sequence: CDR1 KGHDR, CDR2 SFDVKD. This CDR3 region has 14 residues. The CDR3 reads CATSQGAGNYGYTF. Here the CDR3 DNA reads TGTGCCACCAGCCAGGGGGCCGGTAACTATGGCTACACCTTC.

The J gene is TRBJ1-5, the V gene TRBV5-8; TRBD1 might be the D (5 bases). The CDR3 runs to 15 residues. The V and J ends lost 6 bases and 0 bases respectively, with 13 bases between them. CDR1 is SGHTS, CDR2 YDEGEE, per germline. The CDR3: CASTPGGSSNQPQHF. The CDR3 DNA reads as TGTGCCAGCACCCCCGGGGGAAGTAGCAATCAGCCCCAGCATTTT.

The CDR3 coding sequence is TGCGCCAGCAGCCCCGGGGGTAATGAGCAGTTCTTC. Residues: CASSPGGNEQFF. The J gene is TRBJ2-1, the V gene TRBV4-1, with D tentatively TRBD2 (6 bases). CDR3 length: 12 amino acids. Germline V gene data show CDR1 as MGHRA and CDR2 as YSYEKL. V was shortened by 4 bases and J by 7 bases, with 8 bases between the two germline ends.

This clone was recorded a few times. CDR3 bases: TGTGCCAGCAGCGGGAGATTGTATGGCTACACCTTC. Translated: CASSGRLYGYTF. The chain joins TRBV7-9 to TRBJ1-2; D gene ambiguous. Trimming cost V 5 bases and J 5 bases, with 9 bases left between them. CDR1 and CDR2 (germline): SEHNR, FQNEAQ (reference sequence). CDR3 length equals 12 residues.

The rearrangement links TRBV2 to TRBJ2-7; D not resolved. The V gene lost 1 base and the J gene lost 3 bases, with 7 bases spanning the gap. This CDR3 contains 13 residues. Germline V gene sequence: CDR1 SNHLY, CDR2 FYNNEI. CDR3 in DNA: TGTGCCAGCAGTGAAGTAACAAACTACGAGCAGTACTTC. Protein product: CASSEVTNYEQYF.

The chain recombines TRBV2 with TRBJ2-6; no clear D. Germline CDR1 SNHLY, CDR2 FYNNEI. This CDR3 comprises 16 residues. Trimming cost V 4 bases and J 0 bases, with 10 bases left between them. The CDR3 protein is CASSADRSSGANVLTF. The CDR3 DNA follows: TGTGCCAGCAGTGCCGACCGGAGCTCTGGGGCCAACGTCCTGACTTTC.

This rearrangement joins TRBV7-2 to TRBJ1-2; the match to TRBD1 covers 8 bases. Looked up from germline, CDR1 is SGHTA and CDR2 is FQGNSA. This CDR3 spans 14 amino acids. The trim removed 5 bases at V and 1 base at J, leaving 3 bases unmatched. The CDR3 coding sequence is TGTGCCAGCAGCCTCACAGGGGGTAACTATGGCTACACCTTC. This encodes CASSLTGGNYGYTF.

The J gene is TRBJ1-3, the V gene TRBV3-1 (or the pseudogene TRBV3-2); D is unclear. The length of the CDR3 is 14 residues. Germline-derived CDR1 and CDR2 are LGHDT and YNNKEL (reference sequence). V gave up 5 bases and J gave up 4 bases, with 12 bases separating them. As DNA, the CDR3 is TGTGCCAGCAGCGAAGGGCAGCGCGGAAACACCATATATTTT. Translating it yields CASSEGQRGNTIYF.

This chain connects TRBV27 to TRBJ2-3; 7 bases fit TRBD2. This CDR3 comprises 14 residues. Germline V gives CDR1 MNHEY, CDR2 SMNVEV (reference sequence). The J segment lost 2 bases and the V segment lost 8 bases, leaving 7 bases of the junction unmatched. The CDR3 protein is CASAPGGYTDTQYF. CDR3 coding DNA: TGTGCCAGCGCTCCGGGAGGTTACACAGATACGCAGTATTTT.

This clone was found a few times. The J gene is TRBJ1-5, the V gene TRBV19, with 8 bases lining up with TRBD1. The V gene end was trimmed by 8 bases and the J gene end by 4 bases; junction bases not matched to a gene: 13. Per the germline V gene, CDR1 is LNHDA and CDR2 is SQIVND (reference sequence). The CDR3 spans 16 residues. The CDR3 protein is CASAVGGQVVNQPQHF. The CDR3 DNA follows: TGTGCCAGTGCGGTTGGGGGACAGGTTGTAAATCAGCCCCAGCATTTT.

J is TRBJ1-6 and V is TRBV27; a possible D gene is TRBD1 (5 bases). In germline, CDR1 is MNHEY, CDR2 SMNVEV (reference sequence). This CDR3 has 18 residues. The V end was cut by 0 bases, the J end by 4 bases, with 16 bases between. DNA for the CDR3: TGTGCCAGCAGTTTATCCCAACAGGCTCGCCTATATAATTCACCCCTCCACTTT. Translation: CASSLSQQARLYNSPLHF.

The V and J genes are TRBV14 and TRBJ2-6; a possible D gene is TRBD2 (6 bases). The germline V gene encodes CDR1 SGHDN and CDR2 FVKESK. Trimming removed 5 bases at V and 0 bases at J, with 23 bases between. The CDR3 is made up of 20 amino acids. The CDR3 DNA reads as TGTGCCAGCAGCTTATCGACGGGACGCGGGATGTACTCTGGGGCCAACGTCCTGACTTTC. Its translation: CASSLSTGRGMYSGANVLTF.

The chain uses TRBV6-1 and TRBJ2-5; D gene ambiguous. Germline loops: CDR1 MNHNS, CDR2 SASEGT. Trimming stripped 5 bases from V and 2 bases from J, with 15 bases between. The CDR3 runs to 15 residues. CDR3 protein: CASSQTESIQETQYF. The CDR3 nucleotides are TGTGCCAGCAGTCAGACGGAGTCTATTCAAGAGACCCAGTACTTC.

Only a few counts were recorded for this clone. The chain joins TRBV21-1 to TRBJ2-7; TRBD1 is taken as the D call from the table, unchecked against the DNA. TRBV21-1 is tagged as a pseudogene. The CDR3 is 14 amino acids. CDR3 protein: CASSPPRQGGEQYF. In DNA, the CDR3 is TGTGCCAGCAGCCCTCCGCGACAGGGTGGCGAGCAGTACTTC.

The CDR3 nucleotides are TGTGCCAGCAGCCGGGACAGTGATAGCAATCAGCCCCAGCATTTT. This encodes CASSRDSDSNQPQHF. This chain links TRBV5-8 with TRBJ1-5; TRBD1 aligns across 7 bases. The CDR3 consists of 15 residues. V shed 4 bases, J shed 0 bases, and the junction held 4 bases outside the gene matches. Germline V lookup: CDR1 SGHTS, CDR2 YDEGEE.

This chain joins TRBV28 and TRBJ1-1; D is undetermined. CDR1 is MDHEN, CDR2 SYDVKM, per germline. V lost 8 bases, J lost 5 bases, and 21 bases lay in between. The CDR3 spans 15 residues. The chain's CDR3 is CASQPPEGFRTEAFF. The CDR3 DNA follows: TGTGCCAGCCAACCGCCGGAGGGATTTCGGACTGAAGCTTTCTTT.

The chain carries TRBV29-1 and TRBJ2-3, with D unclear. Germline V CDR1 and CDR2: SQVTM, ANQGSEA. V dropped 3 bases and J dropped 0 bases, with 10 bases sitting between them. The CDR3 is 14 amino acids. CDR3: CSVERLLSTDTQYF. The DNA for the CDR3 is TGCAGCGTTGAGAGGCTCCTTAGCACAGATACGCAGTATTTT.